The next 17 T cell receptor beta chains were all read from a single sample in a study of T-cell reconstitution after alpha-beta-depleted transplantation in children. It was with unique molecular identifiers that the TCRbeta library was prepared. TCRdb used MiXCR to reprocess the PCR reads, holding one entry per CDR3 protein. The sample holds over 200,000 distinct CDR3 sequences, under 13% seen once. Sample: PBMCs, taken before TCRalphabeta/CD19-depleted stem cell transplant. These receptors all come from a child under three years old with acute myeloid leukemia, due to receive a stem cell transplant.

The chain recombines TRBV11-1 with TRBJ2-7; TRBD2 matches 14 bases. Germline CDR1 SGHAT, CDR2 FQDESV (reference sequence). The CDR3 spans 18 residues. V shed 5 bases and J 0 bases; nucleotides not matched to a gene: 9. For the CDR3, the DNA is TGTGCCAGCAGCCTATTTGGACTAGCGGGAGGAATCTCCTACGAGCAGTACTTC. Translated, it gives CASSLFGLAGGISYEQYF.

This clonotype was seen a few times. This sequence joins TRBV4-2 and TRBJ1-3; the D gene is possibly TRBD1 (5 bases). There are 18 residues in the CDR3. V was trimmed by 2 bases and J by 0 bases, leaving 17 bases between them. Germline-derived CDR1 and CDR2 are LGHNA and YNFKEQ. The CDR3: CASSQRSQGLSSGNTIYF. CDR3 DNA sequence: TGTGCCAGCAGCCAAAGATCCCAGGGCCTTAGCTCTGGAAACACCATATATTTT.

This clonotype appeared a few times. This rearrangement joins TRBV20-1 to TRBJ2-3, with D tentatively TRBD2 (7 bases). Germline V gene sequence: CDR1 DFQATT, CDR2 SNEGSKA (reference sequence). This CDR3 is built from 14 residues. The DNA of the CDR3 is TGCAGCCGCTCTTGGGGGGGGGCGGGCGATACGCAGTATTTT. This encodes CSRSWGGAGDTQYF.

This clonotype was counted at least ten times. J is TRBJ1-6 and V is TRBV5-1; 12 nucleotides line up with TRBD1. This CDR3 region has 16 residues. Germline CDR1 SGHRS, CDR2 YFSETQ. V lost 3 bases to trimming and J lost 7 bases; unmatched junction nucleotides: 5. CDR3 in DNA: TGCGCCAGCAGCTGGGGACAGGGGGCGGTCAATTCACCCCTCCACTTT. Protein: CASSWGQGAVNSPLHF.

The table lists this clonotype with many counts. The chain employs TRBV13 and TRBJ1-1; D is perhaps TRBD1 (5 bases). V was clipped by 2 bases and J by 5 bases, with 15 bases between them. The length of the CDR3 is 15 residues. Germline CDR1 reads PRHDT; CDR2 reads FYEKMQ (reference sequence). CDR3 sequence (DNA): TGTGCCAGCAGCTTATCGCCAGGGAAAGGGACTGAAGCTTTCTTT. This gives the protein CASSLSPGKGTEAFF.

J is TRBJ1-2 and V is TRBV15, with TRBD1 identical over 7 bases. Germline CDR1 LNHNV, CDR2 YYDKDF (reference sequence). The CDR3 has 14 residues. Losses at the gene ends were 1 base for V and 4 bases for J; bases not matched to a gene: 3. The CDR3 sequence is CATSRGDRPYGYTF. The CDR3 nucleotides are TGTGCCACCAGCAGAGGGGACAGACCCTATGGCTACACCTTC.

This clonotype was recorded at least ten times. The chain uses TRBV30 and TRBJ1-2; 7 nucleotides agree with TRBD1. Germline values: CDR1 GTSNPN, CDR2 SVGIG (reference sequence). V shed 6 bases, J shed 10 bases, and the junction held 11 bases outside the gene matches. The CDR3 consists of 12 residues. The CDR3 sequence: CACINRGPNYTF. CDR3 coding DNA: TGTGCCTGTATTAACAGGGGCCCTAACTACACCTTC.

This clonotype was detected ten times or more. The chain employs TRBV12-3 or TRBV12-4 and TRBJ2-1; the D gene is possibly TRBD2 (5 bases). This CDR3 region has 12 residues. Trimming pared 5 bases from V and 10 bases from J, leaving 12 bases between. The CDR3 DNA reads as TGTGCCAGCAGTCCTTCTAGCCGGGAGCAGTTCTTC. Amino acids: CASSPSSREQFF.

Concerning this clonotype: One base away lies a much larger clone, so this may be a sequencing read error. This is likely a read error, given that the CDR3 carries no conserved phenylalanine or tryptophan at its end. V and J are TRBV6-1 and TRBJ2-7, with D perhaps matching TRBD1 (6 bases). The germline V gene has CDR1 MNHNS and CDR2 SASEGT. The CDR3 has 13 residues. The ends were cut back, 7 bases at V and 7 bases at J, with 17 bases in the middle. The DNA for the CDR3 is TGTGCCAGCACCAGCCCGCCCCAGGGGGAGCAGTACCTC. Its translation: CASTSPPQGEQYL.

CDR3 in amino acids: CATCQERGTTGNEQFF. CDR3 nucleotides: TGTGCCACCTGCCAAGAGAGGGGGACCACAGGGAATGAGCAGTTCTTC. This sequence joins TRBV3-1 and TRBJ2-1; tentatively, D is TRBD1 (6 bases). The CDR3 runs to 16 residues. In germline, CDR1 is LGHDT, CDR2 YNNKEL (reference sequence). Trimming took off 10 bases at V and 7 bases at J, with 26 bases between the two ends.

This clonotype was seen repeatedly, ten times or more. This chain connects TRBV14 to TRBJ1-2, with D maybe TRBD1 (5 bases). CDR1 is SGHDN, CDR2 FVKESK, per germline. There are 15 residues in the CDR3. V shed 4 bases and J shed 6 bases, with 18 bases lying between them. Here the CDR3 reads CASSPGRGRANGYTF. Here the CDR3 DNA reads TGTGCCAGCAGCCCAGGACGGGGCAGGGCTAATGGCTACACCTTC.

Of note for this clonotype: This may arise from a read error, as a much more abundant clone is one base away. The chain is built from TRBV19 and TRBJ2-7; perhaps TRBD1 as D (7 bases). The CDR3 runs 11 residues. V was shortened by 9 bases and J by 4 bases, with 10 bases between the two germline ends. The V gene's germline CDR1 is LNHDA and CDR2 SQIVND (reference sequence). The CDR3 loop reads CASQGGYEQYF. CDR3 nucleotides: TGTGCCAGCCAGGGGGGTTACGAGCAGTACTTC.

This clonotype has a count of ten or more. The gene calls are TRBV9 and TRBJ2-7; 11 nucleotides match TRBD2. With 0 bases clipped from V and 8 bases from J, the junction kept 1 base outside the gene matches. In germline, CDR1 is SGDLS, CDR2 YYNGEE. This CDR3 region has 13 residues. CDR3 sequence reads: CASSVVAGGQQYF. The CDR3 nucleotides read TGTGCCAGCAGCGTAGTAGCGGGAGGGCAGCAGTACTTC.

This clonotype was counted a few times. The chain uses TRBV9 and TRBJ1-1; D remains ambiguous. The V gene lost 0 bases and the J gene lost 3 bases, with 9 bases spanning the gap. CDR1 is SGDLS, CDR2 YYNGEE, per germline. The CDR3 has 14 residues. The CDR3 loop reads CASSVGSWDTEAFF. The CDR3 nucleotides read TGTGCCAGCAGCGTAGGATCTTGGGACACTGAAGCTTTCTTT.

In its sample, this clonotype was seen many times. This sequence joins TRBV5-1 and TRBJ1-3; D unresolved. Germline CDR1 is SGHRS and CDR2 is YFSETQ. The CDR3 totals 18 residues. V was pared by 4 bases and J by 9 bases, with 29 bases between. The DNA for the CDR3 is TGCGCCAGCAGCCCCGGCCGGCTAAGGACCACCGAAGGGAGCACCATATATTTT. Amino acid sequence: CASSPGRLRTTEGSTIYF.

The table lists this clonotype with many counts. This CDR3 is CASSKDPGPTYEQYF. The DNA of the CDR3 is TGTGCCAGCAGCAAAGACCCGGGTCCCACCTACGAGCAGTACTTC. V usage is TRBV27 and J usage is TRBJ2-7; D uncertain. CDR1 and CDR2 (germline): MNHEY, SMNVEV (reference sequence). The V end was cut by 6 bases, the J end by 2 bases, with 17 bases between. The CDR3 loop spans 15 amino acids.

At least ten counts were recorded for this clonotype. The rearrangement joins TRBV12-3 or TRBV12-4 to TRBJ2-7; D gene ambiguous. This CDR3 is built from 12 residues. V was shortened by 1 base and J by 2 bases, with 3 bases between the two germline ends. The CDR3 DNA sequence: TGTGCCAGCAGTTTAGTCCCCTACGAGCAGTACTTC. This encodes CASSLVPYEQYF.